This is a list of T cell receptor beta chains from one sample in a study of EBV T-cell therapy then PD-1 blockade in nasopharyngeal carcinoma. These TCRs' antigens remain unknown. Using immunoSEQ multiplex PCR, the repertoire was profiled, and TCRdb retains in-frame clones only, with some absent. This sample has approximately 21,000 clones, with under 90% found just once. This specimen consisted of CD8+ T cells from blood, obtained between days 55 and 70 from a patient whose treatment included autologous EBV-specific T cells and nivolumab. The receptors were sampled from a man in his forties with nasopharyngeal carcinoma. The conserved cysteine and the conserved F or W are not part of the CDR3 here. The size of a clone is reported for some rows only, either as once, few or many, or as a class for expanded clones.

size | J | V | CDR3
. | TRBJ2-5 | TRBV5-1 | ASSSYPSGGAETQY
once | TRBJ1-6 | TRBV7-9 | ASSTPGTHGSNSPLH
. | TRBJ2-7 | TRBV12-3/TRBV12-4 | ASAGLSYEQY
once | TRBJ2-7 | TRBV5-1 | ASSLDDYEQY
few | TRBJ2-3 | TRBV6-5 | ASSPLAGGVDTQY
. | TRBJ2-7 | TRBV18 | ASSQSILDRVLWEQY
. | TRBJ1-1 | TRBV6-5 | ASSYSAGITEAF
once | TRBJ2-1 | TRBV14 | ASSHNPRGNEQF
. | TRBJ1-1 | TRBV9 | ASSVGGHSTEAF
. | TRBJ2-7 | TRBV5-1 | ASSLGGADSYYEQY